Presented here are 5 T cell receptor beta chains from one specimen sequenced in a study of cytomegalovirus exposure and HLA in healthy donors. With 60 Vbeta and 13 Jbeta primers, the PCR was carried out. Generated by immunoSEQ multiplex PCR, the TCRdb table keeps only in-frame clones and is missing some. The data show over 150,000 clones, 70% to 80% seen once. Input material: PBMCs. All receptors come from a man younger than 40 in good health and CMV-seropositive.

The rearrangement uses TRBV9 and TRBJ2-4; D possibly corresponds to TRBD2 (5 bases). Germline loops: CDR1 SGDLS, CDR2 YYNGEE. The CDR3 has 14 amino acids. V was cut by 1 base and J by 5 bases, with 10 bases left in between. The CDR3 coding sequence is TGTGCCAGCAGCGTAACGGGGTTGCAAAACATTCAGTACTTC. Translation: CASSVTGLQNIQYF.

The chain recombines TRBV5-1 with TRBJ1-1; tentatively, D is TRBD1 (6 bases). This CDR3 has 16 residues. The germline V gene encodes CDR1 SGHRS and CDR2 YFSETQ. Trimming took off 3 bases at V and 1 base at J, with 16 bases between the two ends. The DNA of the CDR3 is TGCGCCAGCAGCTCGCGATCCGGGACAAGGAACACTGAAGCTTTCTTT. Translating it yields CASSSRSGTRNTEAFF.

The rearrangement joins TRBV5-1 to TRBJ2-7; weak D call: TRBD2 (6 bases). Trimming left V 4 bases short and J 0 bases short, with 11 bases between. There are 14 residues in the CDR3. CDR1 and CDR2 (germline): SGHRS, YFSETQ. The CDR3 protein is CASSRGTGSYEQYF. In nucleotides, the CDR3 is TGCGCCAGCAGCCGCGGGACGGGCTCCTACGAGCAGTACTTC.

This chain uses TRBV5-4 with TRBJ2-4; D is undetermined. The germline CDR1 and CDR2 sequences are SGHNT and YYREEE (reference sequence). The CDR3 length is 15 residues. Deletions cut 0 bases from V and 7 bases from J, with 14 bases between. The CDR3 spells CASSLASAEYNIQYF. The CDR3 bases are TGTGCCAGCAGCTTGGCCAGTGCAGAATATAACATTCAGTACTTC.

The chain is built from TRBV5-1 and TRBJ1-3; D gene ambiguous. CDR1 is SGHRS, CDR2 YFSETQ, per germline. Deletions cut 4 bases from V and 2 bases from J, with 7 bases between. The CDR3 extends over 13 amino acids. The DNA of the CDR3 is TGCGCCAGCAGCGGGGAGGCTGGAAACACCATATATTTT. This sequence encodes CASSGEAGNTIYF.